The rows below give T cell receptor beta chains drawn from one sample of a study of OX40 agonist ivuxolimab in advanced cancers. Clones were sequenced by immunoSEQ multiplex PCR, and TCRdb holds only the in-frame ones, with some missing. Found here are roughly 26,000 clones, almost 90% of them singletons; the top ten hold approximately 22%. The material was CD4+ or CD8+ T cells sorted from blood, obtained in a trial of the OX40 agonist ivuxolimab. These receptors were taken from an adult with an advanced solid tumor such as melanoma, head and neck, liver or kidney cancer. Both conserved end residues are trimmed from each CDR3.

TRBV30 | AWSQGDRYPGNTIY
TRBV4-2 | ASSQPDRGPREQY
TRBV7-9 | ASSPPARQPELYEQY
TRBV10-2 | ASGTGVFSGETQY
TRBV27 | ASSWGTSGDTDTQY
TRBV7-9 | ASSARTSGGNTDTQY
TRBV6-5 | ASSYTGSGNTIY
TRBV6-9 | ASVYYEQY
TRBV6-6 | ASSFGTKGETQY
TRBV6-8 | ASSETSGISYEQY
TRBV6-1 | ASSEGTGFEKLF
TRBV28 | ASSRGGNEQF
TRBV5-1 | ASSLSSGGITDTQY
TRBV7-6 | ASSPDRASYNEQF
TRBV7-8 | ASSLGQGLYEQY
TRBV14 | ASSQWVGSPEQY
TRBV27 | ASKRDRGAYNEQF
TRBV7-3 | ASSDNRGMNTGELF
TRBV7-2 | ASSSRAGRVGETQY
TRBV7-8 | ASSLPRGLAGESSTDTQY
TRBV7-9 | ASSRGGASEQY
TRBV28 | ASSWGVSSRNTIY
TRBV4-2 | ASSETSGISYEQY
TRBV6-5 | ASSYSGGLYNEQF
TRBV6-5 | ASNQQEYDTQY
TRBV7-9 | ASSERLGDKEQF
TRBV5-4 | ASSLYIGTATDTQY
TRBV28 | ASSFSYEQY
TRBV28 | ASSPGAISYNEQF
TRBV6-6 | ASSYSPAGGDEQY
TRBV7-3 | ASREHRGPSYEQY
TRBV4-3 | ASSFNYNEQF
TRBV27 | AAGGFQSYEQY
TRBV2 | ASSMGGREDTEAF
TRBV6-5 | ASSYSGGWGTDTQY
TRBV19 | ASGGGREQY
TRBV6-5 | ASSYGSTEAF
TRBV11-3 | ASSLGGTSGKRAAYEQY
TRBV14 | ASSQRIEGQF
TRBV19 | ASSAASGRIYEQY
TRBV5-1 | ASSPGQGSEKLF
TRBV5-6 | ASSLVNLEGTS